This T cell receptor beta chain stems from a study of identical twins. Whole-study findings and limits: Partly confounded zero-insertion analyses could result from invariant MAIT and iNKT cells.

V gave up 2 bases and J gave up 6 bases, with 5 bases separating them. The CDR3 loop spans 11 amino acids. TCRdb re-derived calls from the 5' RACE reads in MiXCR, one entry per CDR3 protein. In the table there are 500,000 to 700,000 distinct CDR3 sequences, about 7.1% of which are singletons. The donor group consisted entirely of healthy Caucasians. This clonotype appeared many times. Its antigen is unknown. The sample also formed part of further work on yellow fever vaccine responses in identical twins. Per that paper: Reports say the vaccine T cell response in twins looked partly convergent and partly personalized.

The sequence derives from a woman between 18 and 29 years old in good health. The chain joins TRBV12-3 or TRBV12-4 to TRBJ2-7; no definite D call. Sequencing was carried out using PBMCs. The CDR3 region is CASSLFGEQYF. The CDR3 DNA reads TGTGCCAGCAGTTTATTTGGCGAGCAGTACTTC.